These 30 T cell receptor beta chains came from one sample sequenced in a study of Ad26.COV2.S vaccination and SARS-CoV-2 variants. Data came from immunoSEQ multiplex PCR; TCRdb stores just in-frame clones and leaves some out. The table records about 350,000 clones, approximately 81% of them present only once. Treatment denoted: some 20 received Ad26.COV2.S at low or high dose, single or two shots; about five received placebo; per-sample allocation not given. Day 63 following the first vaccine or placebo injection was when the samples were taken. Sequenced here: peripheral blood, sampled in a trial of Ad26.COV2.S vaccine versus placebo. The receptors here all came from a person between 18 and 59 years old who received the Ad26.COV2.S COVID-19 vaccine or a placebo.

This clone was observed a single time. This chain connects TRBV28 to TRBJ2-2; 9 bases are shared with TRBD1. This CDR3 comprises 19 residues. Germline V CDR1 and CDR2: MDHEN, SYDVKM. V lost 6 bases to trimming and J lost 1 base; unmatched junction nucleotides: 15. The CDR3 region has the DNA TGTGCCAGCAGACAACCACTGGGACAGGGACGGGGGAACACCGGGGAGCTGTTTTTT. Protein sequence: CASRQPLGQGRGNTGELFF.

The V call is TRBV5-8, the J call TRBJ2-2; the D is unclear. Germline V gives CDR1 SGHTS, CDR2 YDEGEE. This CDR3 contains 15 residues. The V gene lost 1 base and the J gene lost 3 bases, with 10 bases spanning the gap. The CDR3, as DNA: TGTGCCAGCAGCTTGAGTTTCCTTGACACCGGGGAGCTGTTTTTT. Amino acid sequence: CASSLSFLDTGELFF.

The V and J genes are TRBV4-3 and TRBJ2-7; 9 nucleotides line up with TRBD2. CDR3 length: 17 amino acids. Looked up from germline, CDR1 is LGHNA and CDR2 is YSLEER. The V gene end was trimmed by 0 bases and the J gene end by 3 bases; junction bases not matched to a gene: 9. Written as DNA, the CDR3 is TGCGCCAGCAGCCAAGATGGGGCTAGCGGGGACTACTACGAGCAGTACTTC. It specifies CASSQDGASGDYYEQYF.

This chain uses TRBV18 with TRBJ1-1; 9 bases are a match to TRBD1. The CDR3 length is 15 residues. Germline lookup yields CDR1 KGHSH and CDR2 LQKENI. Trimming cost V 4 bases and J 3 bases; bases outside gene matches: 6. The DNA for the CDR3 is TGTGCCAGCTCACGACAGGGGGTGGGGGACACTGAAGCTTTCTTT. Translated, it gives CASSRQGVGDTEAFF. The full variable domain, with the rest looked up from reference TRBV18 and TRBJ1-1, is NAGVMQNPRHLVRRRGQEARLRCSPMKGHSHVYWYRQLPEEGLKFMVYLQKENIIDESGMPKERFSAEFPKEGPSILRIQQVVRGDSAAYFCASSRQGVGDTEAFFGQGTRLTVV.

The rearrangement links TRBV6-1 to TRBJ2-1; D perhaps matches TRBD1 (6 bases). The CDR3 spans 15 residues. Trimming pared 2 bases from V and 6 bases from J, leaving 14 bases between. The germline CDR1 and CDR2 sequences are MNHNS and SASEGT. The CDR3 nucleotides are TGTGCCAGCAGTGAAATGACAGGATGGGTCAATGAGCAGTTCTTC. Translation gives CASSEMTGWVNEQFF.

The chain carries TRBV11-2 and TRBJ2-3; TRBD2 matches 10 bases. Trimming removed 2 bases from V and 6 bases from J; junction bases left unmatched: 8. The CDR3 contains 16 residues. CDR1 is SGHAT, CDR2 FQNNGV, per germline. CDR3 protein: CASSLLLAGRGDTQYF. Here the CDR3 DNA reads TGTGCCAGCAGCTTACTACTAGCGGGAAGGGGCGATACGCAGTATTTT.

The J gene is TRBJ1-3, the V gene TRBV5-1; no clear D gene. Germline V gene data show CDR1 as SGHRS and CDR2 as YFSETQ. CDR3 length equals 17 residues. With 4 bases removed from V and 0 bases from J, the gap between germline ends came to 17 bases. CDR3 nucleotides: TGCGCCAGCAGCCCCCGCGCAGGCGCCAACTCTGGAAACACCATATATTTT. Encoded protein: CASSPRAGANSGNTIYF.

This chain uses TRBV6-5 with TRBJ2-1; TRBD2 matches at 8 bases. Germline-derived CDR1 and CDR2 are MNHEY and SVGAGI. V dropped 2 bases and J dropped 2; count of bases not matched to a gene: 5. The CDR3 loop spans 16 amino acids. The CDR3 is CASSYGAGGTYNEQFF. Here the CDR3 DNA reads TGTGCCAGCAGTTACGGCGCGGGGGGCACCTACAATGAGCAGTTCTTC.

This clone occurred once. The chain is built from TRBV11-2 and TRBJ2-7; 11 bases are shared with TRBD2. Germline V lookup: CDR1 SGHAT, CDR2 FQNNGV. The V and J ends lost 5 bases and 3 bases, in that order; junction bases with no gene match: 6. This CDR3 comprises 15 residues. The CDR3 DNA is TGTGCCAGCAGCCGAACTAGCGGGGGTAGCTACGAGCAGTACTTC. Translated: CASSRTSGGSYEQYF.

The J gene is TRBJ2-2, the V gene TRBV7-6; TRBD2 matches 9 bases. V shed 2 bases, J shed 1 base, and the junction held 14 bases outside the gene matches. Germline V gives CDR1 SGHVS, CDR2 FNYEAQ. This CDR3 has 20 amino acids. CDR3 loop: CASSLLWRGLAFGNTGELFF. DNA of the CDR3: TGTGCCAGCAGCTTATTGTGGCGGGGACTAGCCTTCGGGAACACCGGGGAGCTGTTTTTT.

CDR3: CASSLTFGGLAGDYEQYF. CDR3 coding DNA: TGTGCCAGCAGCTTGACTTTTGGAGGGCTAGCGGGGGACTACGAGCAGTACTTC. The rearrangement links TRBV5-6 to TRBJ2-7; 10 bases match TRBD2. Germline CDR1 SGHDT, CDR2 YYEEEE. V lost 1 base, J lost 3 bases, and 13 bases stayed unmatched. This CDR3 contains 18 residues.

The chain has TRBV5-6 and TRBJ2-1; 16 nucleotides agree with TRBD2. CDR1 is SGHDT, CDR2 YYEEEE, per germline. This CDR3 is built from 15 residues. Losses at the gene ends were 4 bases for V and 9 bases for J; bases not matched to a gene: 4. This chain's CDR3 is CASSGTSGGEVEQFF. The CDR3 nucleotides are TGTGCCAGCAGCGGGACTAGCGGGGGGGAGGTTGAGCAGTTCTTC.

V gene TRBV2 combines with J gene TRBJ2-1; D gene ambiguous. Between the trimmed V and J ends, which lost 2 bases and 7 bases, there was a span of 15 bases. The germline V gene has CDR1 SNHLY and CDR2 FYNNEI. This CDR3 is 15 amino acids long. The CDR3 DNA sequence: TGTGCCAGCAGTGAAAAGCTCCACCTCGGGAATGAGCAGTTCTTC. As protein: CASSEKLHLGNEQFF.

V gene TRBV9 combines with J gene TRBJ1-6; D is possibly TRBD1 (5 bases). Germline V gene data show CDR1 as SGDLS and CDR2 as YYNGEE. V lost 3 bases and J 6 bases, leaving 22 bases between the germline ends. There are 18 residues in the CDR3. CDR3 coding DNA: TGTGCCAGCAGCGGAGAGGGGCTGGGGATTGGACCTAATTCACCCCTCCACTTT. Translation gives CASSGEGLGIGPNSPLHF.

The chain is built from TRBV7-8 and TRBJ1-3; D remains unclear. The CDR3 is 14 amino acids. Trimming pared 10 bases from V and 2 bases from J, leaving 15 bases between. Per the germline V gene, CDR1 is SGHVS and CDR2 is FQNEAQ. CDR3 residues: CATRSPATGNTIYF. CDR3 sequence (DNA): TGTGCCACCAGAAGTCCAGCCACTGGAAACACCATATATTTT.

The J gene is TRBJ1-1, the V gene TRBV12-3 or TRBV12-4; the D gene is possibly TRBD1 (6 bases). The CDR3 sequence is 13 residues long. The V and J ends lost 6 bases and 3 bases respectively, with 11 bases between them. The CDR3 bases are TGTGCCAGCAGCCTGAGGGGGGACACTGAAGCTTTCTTT. Amino acid sequence: CASSLRGDTEAFF.

The chain combines TRBV9 with TRBJ1-2; possible D gene TRBD1, 6 bases. The CDR3 sequence is 15 residues long. Germline values: CDR1 SGDLS, CDR2 YYNGEE. With 7 bases removed from V and 4 bases from J, the gap between germline ends came to 20 bases. For the CDR3, the DNA is TGTGCCAGCTCCTCCTACAGGGTTTTGGTCTATGGCTACACCTTC. This sequence encodes CASSSYRVLVYGYTF.

In its sample, this clone was seen once. The chain is built from TRBV28 and TRBJ2-7; TRBD2 matches at 11 bases. V shed 5 bases, J shed 5 bases, and the junction held 5 bases outside the gene matches. This CDR3 has 14 amino acids. Germline V gene data show CDR1 as MDHEN and CDR2 as SYDVKM. The CDR3 DNA reads as TGTGCCAGCAGTATACCGGGACTAGCGGACGAGCAGTACTTC. Encoded protein: CASSIPGLADEQYF.

This chain joins TRBV5-1 and TRBJ1-2, with 8 nucleotides matching TRBD1. Germline trimming cut 0 bases from V and 8 bases from J; bases unmatched to any gene: 9. The CDR3 sequence is 15 residues long. Germline V gene data show CDR1 as SGHRS and CDR2 as YFSETQ. For the CDR3, the DNA is TGCGCCAGCAGCTTGGCTGGTTCAGGGGGCTGGGGCTACACCTTC. Translated: CASSLAGSGGWGYTF.

The CDR3 protein is CSASSPGQGATQYF. The CDR3 DNA reads TGCAGTGCTAGTAGCCCGGGACAGGGAGCGACCCAGTACTTC. This chain uses TRBV20-1 with TRBJ2-5; 9 bases match TRBD1. V was clipped by 3 bases and J by 7 bases; unmatched bases: 9. Germline CDR1 reads DFQATT; CDR2 reads SNEGSKA (reference sequence). This CDR3 is built from 14 residues.

This clone showed up just once. The V gene is TRBV27, the J gene TRBJ1-1; D call uncertain. The V end was cut by 7 bases, the J end by 0 bases, with 9 bases between. The CDR3 is 13 amino acids. Looked up from germline, CDR1 is MNHEY and CDR2 is SMNVEV (reference sequence). The CDR3 protein is CASKTGLNTEAFF. The CDR3 bases are TGTGCCAGCAAGACCGGACTGAACACTGAAGCTTTCTTT.

This chain connects TRBV3-1 (or the pseudogene TRBV3-2) to TRBJ2-7; a possible D gene is TRBD1 (5 bases). Germline CDR1 reads LGHDT; CDR2 reads YNNKEL (reference sequence). Trimming took off 2 bases at V and 7 bases at J, with 24 bases between the two ends. The length of the CDR3 is 17 residues. The chain's CDR3 is CASSQYQLVQDDVEQYF. The CDR3 DNA is TGTGCCAGCAGCCAATACCAATTAGTACAGGACGATGTGGAGCAGTACTTC.

Of note for this clone: Other nucleotide sequences in the sample specify the same CDR3. In DNA, the CDR3 is TGTGCCAGCAGCGTAGATGGGTCCTCCTACGAGCAGTACTTC. This gives the protein CASSVDGSSYEQYF. The rearrangement links TRBV9 to TRBJ2-7; D is unclear. Trimming stripped 0 bases from V and 0 bases from J, with 7 bases between. Germline V gives CDR1 SGDLS, CDR2 YYNGEE. There are 14 residues in the CDR3.

This clone appeared a single time. CDR3 bases: TGTGCCAGCAGCTTCCACTCCATGGGACAGGGAACAAATCAGCCCCAGCATTTT. It yields the protein CASSFHSMGQGTNQPQHF. The V and J genes are TRBV21-1 and TRBJ1-5; the listed D gene, TRBD1, was not tested against the DNA. TRBV21-1 is given as a pseudogene. The CDR3 loop spans 18 amino acids.

This clone was seen just once. The rearrangement uses TRBV2 and TRBJ1-4; a possible D gene is TRBD1 (5 bases). Germline V lookup: CDR1 SNHLY, CDR2 FYNNEI. The length of the CDR3 is 15 residues. Trimming stripped 6 bases from V and 4 bases from J, with 15 bases between. As DNA, the CDR3 is TGTGCCAGCAGGGGGACTGTCGTGGGTAATGAAAAACTGTTTTTT. As protein: CASRGTVVGNEKLFF.

V is TRBV5-1 and J is TRBJ1-4; weak D call: TRBD1 (6 bases). CDR3 length: 15 amino acids. The germline gives CDR1 SGHRS, CDR2 YFSETQ. Deletions cut 0 bases from V and 7 bases from J, with 13 bases between. The CDR3 DNA reads as TGCGCCAGCAGCTTGGCCGGGGGGGCCGGTGAAAAACTGTTTTTT. This translates into CASSLAGGAGEKLFF.

This clone was detected a few times. The chain joins TRBV28 to TRBJ1-1; D is unresolved. V shed 3 bases and J shed 9 bases, with 11 bases lying between them. This CDR3 has 12 amino acids. Looked up from germline, CDR1 is MDHEN and CDR2 is SYDVKM. The CDR3 is CASSFRQAQAFF. The CDR3 DNA is TGTGCCAGCAGTTTCCGGCAGGCCCAAGCTTTCTTT.

In regard to this clone: The sample holds other DNA sequences that translate to the same CDR3. This chain joins TRBV7-9 and TRBJ2-5; D is unresolved. Germline V lookup: CDR1 SEHNR, CDR2 FQNEAQ (reference sequence). This CDR3 contains 13 residues. V lost 1 base, J lost 2 bases, and 5 bases lay in between. Here the CDR3 reads CASSLGGQETQYF. The CDR3 coding sequence is TGTGCCAGCAGCTTAGGAGGTCAAGAGACCCAGTACTTC.

This rearrangement joins TRBV28 to TRBJ2-1, with TRBD2 identical over 8 bases. Germline CDR1 MDHEN, CDR2 SYDVKM. CDR3 length: 14 amino acids. With 9 bases clipped from V and 9 bases from J, the junction kept 13 bases outside the gene matches. CDR3 DNA sequence: TGTGCCAGTTCCCTGTCGACTAGCGAGACTGAGCAGTTCTTC. Translation gives CASSLSTSETEQFF.

CDR3 amino acids: CATSRTGGLTGELFF. The DNA for the CDR3 is TGTGCCACCAGCAGGACAGGGGGTCTAACCGGGGAGCTGTTTTTT. The J gene is TRBJ2-2, the V gene TRBV15, with 9 bases that match TRBD1. V lost 3 bases, J lost 5 bases, and 4 bases stayed unmatched. CDR3 length: 15 residues. Germline values: CDR1 LNHNV, CDR2 YYDKDF (reference sequence).